The rows below give T cell receptor beta chains drawn from one sample of a study of blood T cells in healthy people across ages. TCRdb reprocessed the 5' RACE reads with MiXCR, giving one entry per CDR3 protein. The data hold 1.5 million to 2 million distinct CDR3 sequences, with roughly 32% observed a single time. The sample was blood. These TCRs come from a woman aged 30 to 39 in good health. The CDR3 runs from the conserved cysteine through the conserved F or W. Fields, in order: clone size, V gene, D gene, J gene, CDR3 protein, CDR3 DNA. The D gene is left open where the match is weak. Clone size appears in some rows only: once, few, many, or a class for an expanded clone.

size: few; V: TRBV9; D: TRBD2; J: TRBJ2-2; CDR3: CASRGTSGNTGELFF; DNA: TGTGCCAGCCGAGGGACTAGCGGGAACACCGGGGAGCTGTTTTTT
size: few; V: TRBV20-1; D: .; J: TRBJ2-1; CDR3: CSARDIRINYNEQFF; DNA: TGCAGTGCTAGAGATATTCGGATTAACTACAATGAGCAGTTCTTC
size: few; V: TRBV5-1; D: TRBD1; J: TRBJ2-6; CDR3: CASSPDRAGGANVLTF; DNA: TGCGCCAGCAGCCCCGACAGGGCAGGTGGGGCCAACGTCCTGACTTTC
size: few; V: TRBV27; D: TRBD2; J: TRBJ2-5; CDR3: CASTPTSGGAGETQYF; DNA: TGTGCCAGCACCCCGACTAGCGGGGGGGCGGGCGAGACCCAGTACTTC
size: many; V: TRBV12-3/TRBV12-4; D: TRBD1; J: TRBJ2-7; CDR3: CASIRAGGNEQYF; DNA: TGTGCCAGCATCCGGGCAGGGGGCAACGAGCAGTACTTC
size: few; V: TRBV7-3; D: .; J: TRBJ2-7; CDR3: CASARAAGSSYEQYF; DNA: TGTGCCAGCGCACGGGCCGCCGGTTCCTCCTACGAGCAGTACTTC
size: few; V: TRBV6-6; D: .; J: TRBJ2-5; CDR3: CASSTRGYQETQYF; DNA: TGTGCCAGCAGTACCCGGGGATACCAAGAGACCCAGTACTTC
size: few; V: TRBV7-2; D: .; J: TRBJ1-2; CDR3: CASSLGVGHGYTF; DNA: TGTGCCAGCAGCTTAGGGGTGGGCCATGGCTACACCTTC
size: few; V: TRBV10-3; D: TRBD2; J: TRBJ2-7; CDR3: CAISAQTSGSYEQYF; DNA: TGTGCCATCAGTGCCCAGACTAGCGGGTCCTACGAGCAGTACTTC
size: .; V: TRBV27; D: .; J: TRBJ1-1; CDR3: CASREDRTQMNTEAFF; DNA: TGTGCCAGCAGGGAAGACAGGACCCAAATGAACACTGAAGCTTTCTTT
size: .; V: TRBV20-1; D: TRBD1; J: TRBJ1-2; CDR3: CSARGLDRGLRDYGYTF; DNA: TGCAGTGCTAGGGGGCTCGACAGGGGGCTGAGGGACTATGGCTACACCTTC
size: .; V: TRBV20-1; D: TRBD2; J: TRBJ2-7; CDR3: CSAPQSGASGMSYEQYF; DNA: TGCAGTGCCCCCCAATCTGGTGCTAGCGGGATGAGCTACGAGCAGTACTTC
size: .; V: TRBV5-5; D: .; J: TRBJ2-1; CDR3: CASSPTLSGQFF; DNA: TGTGCCAGCAGCCCCACTTTGAGTGGGCAGTTCTTC
size: .; V: TRBV29-1; D: TRBD2; J: TRBJ2-1; CDR3: CSVGGTSERDYNEQFF; DNA: TGCAGCGTGGGGGGGACTAGCGAGAGGGACTACAATGAGCAGTTCTTC
size: few; V: TRBV6-5; D: .; J: TRBJ2-7; CDR3: CASAVRGRSYEQYF; DNA: TGTGCCAGCGCGGTCAGGGGACGGTCCTACGAGCAGTACTTC
size: .; V: TRBV7-2; D: .; J: TRBJ1-2; CDR3: CVSSLGRDKSYGYTF; DNA: TGTGTCAGCAGCTTAGGACGAGACAAAAGCTATGGCTACACCTTC
size: few; V: TRBV2; D: TRBD2; J: TRBJ2-1; CDR3: CASLADNRNEQFF; DNA: TGTGCCAGCCTAGCGGACAATAGGAATGAGCAGTTCTTC
size: .; V: TRBV18; D: TRBD1; J: TRBJ1-1; CDR3: CASSPMDRGEAFF; DNA: TGTGCCAGCTCACCGATGGACAGGGGTGAAGCTTTCTTT
size: .; V: TRBV27; D: TRBD2; J: TRBJ2-1; CDR3: CASSKPPGLGNEQFF; DNA: TGTGCCAGCAGTAAGCCTCCGGGACTAGGGAATGAGCAGTTCTTC
size: .; V: TRBV20-1; D: .; J: TRBJ1-2; CDR3: CSAAGGGFGGYTF; DNA: TGCAGTGCTGCCGGGGGTGGTTTTGGTGGCTACACCTTC
size: few; V: TRBV30; D: .; J: TRBJ2-4; CDR3: CAWSPPDSWNIQYF; DNA: TGTGCCTGGAGTCCTCCGGACAGCTGGAACATTCAGTACTTC
size: many; V: TRBV29-1; D: TRBD2; J: TRBJ2-4; CDR3: CSSLAGGPENIQYF; DNA: TGCAGCTCCTTAGCGGGAGGGCCAGAAAACATTCAGTACTTC
size: .; V: TRBV6-1; D: TRBD2; J: TRBJ2-3; CDR3: CGSSEEWLAGAGDTQYF; DNA: TGTGGCAGCAGTGAAGAGTGGCTAGCGGGGGCCGGGGATACGCAGTATTTT
size: once; V: TRBV4-1; D: .; J: TRBJ2-3; CDR3: CASSQASGGDTQDF; DNA: TGCGCCAGCAGCCAAGCCTCGGGCGGAGATACGCAGGATTTT
size: .; V: TRBV7-2; D: .; J: TRBJ2-3; CDR3: CASSLGQNPTDMQYF; DNA: TGTGCCAGCAGCTTAGGACAGAACCCCACAGATATGCAGTATTTT
size: .; V: TRBV9; D: .; J: TRBJ1-2; CDR3: CASSVTGNDYGYTF; DNA: TGTGCCAGCAGCGTAACAGGGAACGACTATGGCTACACCTTC
size: .; V: TRBV24-1; D: .; J: TRBJ2-1; CDR3: CATSDLAGDSSYNEQFF; DNA: TGTGCCACCAGTGACCTCGCAGGGGATAGCTCCTACAATGAGCAGTTCTTC
size: many; V: TRBV25-1; D: TRBD1; J: TRBJ2-5; CDR3: CASGRQGRETQYF; DNA: TGTGCCAGCGGACGACAGGGTCGAGAGACCCAGTACTTC
size: once; V: TRBV6-5; D: .; J: TRBJ2-2; CDR3: CASSYVPGPLFF; DNA: TGTGCCAGCAGTTACGTGCCGGGGCCCCTGTTTTTT
size: .; V: TRBV2; D: .; J: TRBJ2-7; CDR3: CASTSLLGEQYF; DNA: TGTGCCAGCACCTCTCTTCTCGGCGAGCAGTACTTC
size: few; V: TRBV27; D: TRBD1; J: TRBJ1-6; CDR3: CASSLTGGGYSPLHF; DNA: TGTGCCAGCAGTTTAACAGGGGGCGGCTATTCACCCCTCCACTTT
size: few; V: TRBV29-1; D: TRBD2; J: TRBJ2-3; CDR3: CSVVAGVARSVTTDTQYF; DNA: TGCAGCGTAGTAGCGGGAGTAGCGCGGTCTGTGACCACAGATACGCAGTATTTT
size: .; V: TRBV3-1; D: .; J: TRBJ1-1; CDR3: CASSQGPGRWTEAFF; DNA: TGTGCCAGCAGCCAAGGTCCAGGGAGGTGGACTGAAGCTTTCTTT
size: few; V: TRBV25-1; D: TRBD1; J: TRBJ2-5; CDR3: CASSAYRDRRETQYF; DNA: TGTGCCAGCAGTGCCTACCGGGACAGGAGAGAGACCCAGTACTTC
size: .; V: TRBV2; D: .; J: TRBJ2-1; CDR3: CASSESQARNNGQFF; DNA: TGTGCCAGCAGTGAATCGCAGGCCCGGAACAATGGGCAGTTCTTC
size: many; V: TRBV4-2; D: .; J: TRBJ2-1; CDR3: CASKESGKIDNEQFF; DNA: TGTGCCAGCAAGGAAAGTGGGAAAATTGACAATGAGCAGTTCTTC
size: .; V: TRBV10-3; D: .; J: TRBJ2-3; CDR3: CAISEPPGEDTQYF; DNA: TGTGCCATCAGTGAGCCGCCTGGGGAAGATACGCAGTATTTT
size: .; V: TRBV7-8; D: .; J: TRBJ1-2; CDR3: CASSSPREGLNGYTF; DNA: TGTGCCAGCAGCTCCCCCCGTGAGGGGTTAAATGGCTACACCTTC
size: .; V: TRBV28; D: .; J: TRBJ2-5; CDR3: CASSPRGVGETQYF; DNA: TGTGCCAGCAGTCCCCGCGGGGTCGGAGAGACCCAGTACTTC
size: once; V: TRBV6-5; D: TRBD1; J: TRBJ1-1; CDR3: CASSSGQGARAEAFF; DNA: TGTGCCAGCAGTTCGGGACAGGGGGCTAGGGCTGAAGCTTTCTTT
size: .; V: TRBV24-1; D: TRBD1; J: TRBJ2-1; CDR3: CTTSDPRTGTGEQFF; DNA: TGTACCACCAGTGATCCCAGGACAGGGACGGGCGAGCAGTTCTTC
size: .; V: TRBV20-1; D: TRBD2; J: TRBJ2-7; CDR3: CSQRNLAAEQYF; DNA: TGCAGTCAGCGGAACCTAGCGGCCGAGCAGTACTTC
size: .; V: TRBV9; D: .; J: TRBJ1-1; CDR3: CASSPRSTGFGTEAFF; DNA: TGTGCCAGCAGCCCCCGGAGTACGGGGTTCGGCACTGAAGCTTTCTTT
size: .; V: TRBV20-1; D: .; J: TRBJ2-7; CDR3: CSARGIVTESYEQYF; DNA: TGCAGTGCTAGAGGTATCGTGACAGAATCCTACGAGCAGTACTTC